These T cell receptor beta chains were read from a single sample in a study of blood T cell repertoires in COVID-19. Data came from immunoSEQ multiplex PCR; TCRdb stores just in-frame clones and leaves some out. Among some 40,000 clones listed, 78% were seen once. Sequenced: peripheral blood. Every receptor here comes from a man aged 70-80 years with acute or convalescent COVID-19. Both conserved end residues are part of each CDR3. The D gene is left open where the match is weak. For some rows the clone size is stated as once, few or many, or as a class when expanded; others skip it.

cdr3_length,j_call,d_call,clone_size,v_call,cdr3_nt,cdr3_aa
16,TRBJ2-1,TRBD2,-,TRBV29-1,TGCAGCGTTGCGGCTTATCTAGCGGGGGGCAACAATGAGCAGTTCTTC,CSVAAYLAGGNNEQFF
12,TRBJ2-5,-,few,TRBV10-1,TGCGCCAGCAGTGCCTCGGGAGAGACCCAGTACTTC,CASSASGETQYF
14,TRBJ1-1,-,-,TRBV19,TGTGCCAGTAGTATAAAGAGAAGGAACACTGAAGCTTTCTTT,CASSIKRRNTEAFF
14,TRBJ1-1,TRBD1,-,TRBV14,TGTGCCAGCAGCCAAGATTTCAGGGGGGTACCAGCTTTCTTT,CASSQDFRGVPAFF
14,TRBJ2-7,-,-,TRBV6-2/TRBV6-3,TGTGCCAGCAGTTACCGTGGCGGGCTTAGCGAGCAGTACTTC,CASSYRGGLSEQYF
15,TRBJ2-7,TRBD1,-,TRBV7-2,TGTGCCAGCAGCCAAAACAGGGGGCCCCCTTACGAGCAGTACTTC,CASSQNRGPPYEQYF
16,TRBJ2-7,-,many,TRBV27,TGTGCCAGCAGTTTATCACAGGGCAACGTAGTCTACGAGCAGTACTTC,CASSLSQGNVVYEQYF
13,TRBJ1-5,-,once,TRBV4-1,TGCGCCAGCAGCCAAGTGGAGAATCAGCCCCAGCATTTT,CASSQVENQPQHF
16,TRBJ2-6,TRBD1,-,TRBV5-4,TGTGCCAGCAGCTCAAACAGGGGGTCTGGGGCCAACGTCCTGACTTTC,CASSSNRGSGANVLTF
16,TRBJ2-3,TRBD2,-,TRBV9,TGTGCCAGCAGCACCCGGACTAGCGGGTGGGGAGATACGCAGTATTTT,CASSTRTSGWGDTQYF
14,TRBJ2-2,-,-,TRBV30,TGTGCCTGGAGTGTCTTCAGGGCTACCGGGGAGCTGTTTTTT,CAWSVFRATGELFF
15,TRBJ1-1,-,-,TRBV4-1,TGCGCCAGCAGCCACCGGACAGCGTTGAACACTGAAGCTTTCTTT,CASSHRTALNTEAFF
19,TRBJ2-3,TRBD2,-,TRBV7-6,TGTGCCAGCAGCTTAGTGTCTGTCGGGGGTAGCGGGAGAATGGATACGCAGTATTTT,CASSLVSVGGSGRMDTQYF
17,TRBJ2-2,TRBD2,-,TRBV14,TGTGCCAGCAGCCATCCGAGGACTAGCGGCATTACCGGGGAGCTGTTTTTT,CASSHPRTSGITGELFF
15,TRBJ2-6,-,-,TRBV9,TGTGCCAGCAGCGTAGCCGGGACTGGGGCCAACGTCCTGACTTTC,CASSVAGTGANVLTF
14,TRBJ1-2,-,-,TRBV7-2,TGTGCCAGCAGCCTGACCCCGGACAGCTATGGCTACACCTTC,CASSLTPDSYGYTF
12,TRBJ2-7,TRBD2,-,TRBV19,TGTGCCAGTAGTGCTAGCGGCTACGAGCAGTACTTC,CASSASGYEQYF
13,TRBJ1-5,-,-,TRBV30,TGTGCCTGGAGTGGAGGGAGCAATCAGCCCCAGCATTTT,CAWSGGSNQPQHF